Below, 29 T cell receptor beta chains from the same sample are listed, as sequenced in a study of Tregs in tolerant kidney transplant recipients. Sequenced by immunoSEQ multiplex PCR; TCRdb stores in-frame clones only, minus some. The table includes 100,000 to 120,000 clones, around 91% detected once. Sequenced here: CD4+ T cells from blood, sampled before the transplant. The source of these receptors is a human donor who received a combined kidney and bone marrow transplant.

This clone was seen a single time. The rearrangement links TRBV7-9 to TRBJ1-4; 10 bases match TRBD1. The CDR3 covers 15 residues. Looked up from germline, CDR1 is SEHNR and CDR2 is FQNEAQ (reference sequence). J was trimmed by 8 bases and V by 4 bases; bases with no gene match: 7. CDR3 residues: CASSSPGQGREKLFF. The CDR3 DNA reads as TGTGCCAGCAGCTCGCCGGGACAGGGGAGGGAAAAACTGTTTTTT.

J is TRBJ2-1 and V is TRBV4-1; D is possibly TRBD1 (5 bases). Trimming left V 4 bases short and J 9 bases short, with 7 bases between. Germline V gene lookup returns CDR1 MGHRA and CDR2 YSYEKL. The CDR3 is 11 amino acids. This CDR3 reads CASSLDSEQFF. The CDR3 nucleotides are TGCGCCAGCAGCCTTGACAGTGAGCAGTTCTTC.

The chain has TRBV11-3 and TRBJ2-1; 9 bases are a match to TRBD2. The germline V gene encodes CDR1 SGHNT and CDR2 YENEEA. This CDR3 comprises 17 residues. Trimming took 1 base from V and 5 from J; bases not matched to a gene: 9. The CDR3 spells CASSLATPGLANNEQFF. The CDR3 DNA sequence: TGTGCCAGCAGCTTAGCTACGCCGGGACTAGCCAACAATGAGCAGTTCTTC.

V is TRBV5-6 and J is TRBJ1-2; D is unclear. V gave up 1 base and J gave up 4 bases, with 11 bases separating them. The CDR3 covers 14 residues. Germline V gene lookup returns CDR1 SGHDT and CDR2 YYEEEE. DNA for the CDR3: TGTGCCAGCAGCTTGCGGGGTCCCCTCTATGGCTACACCTTC. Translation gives CASSLRGPLYGYTF.

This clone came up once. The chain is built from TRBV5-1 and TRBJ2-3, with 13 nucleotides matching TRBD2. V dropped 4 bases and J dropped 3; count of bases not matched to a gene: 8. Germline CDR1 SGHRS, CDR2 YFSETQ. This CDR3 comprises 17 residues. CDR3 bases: TGCGCCAGCAGCCCAGCCACTAGCGGGGGGGGTACAGATACGCAGTATTTT. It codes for CASSPATSGGGTDTQYF. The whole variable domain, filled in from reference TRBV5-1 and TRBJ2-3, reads KAGVTQTPRYLIKTRGQQVTLSCSPISGHRSVSWYQQTPGQGLQFLFEYFSETQRNKGNFPGRFSGRQFSNSRSEMNVSTLELGDSALYLCASSPATSGGGTDTQYFGPGTRLTVL.

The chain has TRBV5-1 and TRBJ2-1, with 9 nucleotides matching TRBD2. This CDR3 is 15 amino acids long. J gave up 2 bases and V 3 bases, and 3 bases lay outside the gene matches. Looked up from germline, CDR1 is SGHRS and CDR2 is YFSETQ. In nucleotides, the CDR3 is TGCGCCAGCAGCTCTAGCGGGAACCCCTACAATGAGCAGTTCTTC. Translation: CASSSSGNPYNEQFF.

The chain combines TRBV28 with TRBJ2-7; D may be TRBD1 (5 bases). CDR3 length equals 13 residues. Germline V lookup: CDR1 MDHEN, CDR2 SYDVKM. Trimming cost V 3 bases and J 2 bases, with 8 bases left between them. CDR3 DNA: TGTGCCAGCAGTTTCTGGGGCCCCTACGAGCAGTACTTC. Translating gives CASSFWGPYEQYF. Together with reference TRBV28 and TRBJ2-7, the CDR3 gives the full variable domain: DVKVTQSSRYLVKRTGEKVFLECVQDMDHENMFWYRQDPGLGLRLIYFSYDVKMKEKGDIPEGYSVSREKKERFSLILESASTNQTSMYLCASSFWGPYEQYFGPGTRLTVT.

The CDR3 loop reads CASSFWTASGANVLTF. CDR3 in DNA: TGTGCCAGCAGCTTCTGGACAGCGTCTGGGGCCAACGTCCTGACTTTC. The V call is TRBV7-2, the J call TRBJ2-6; the D gene is possibly TRBD1 (6 bases). The germline V and J ends were trimmed by 3 bases and 1 base, with 10 bases remaining between them. In germline, CDR1 is SGHTA, CDR2 FQGNSA. This CDR3 spans 16 amino acids.

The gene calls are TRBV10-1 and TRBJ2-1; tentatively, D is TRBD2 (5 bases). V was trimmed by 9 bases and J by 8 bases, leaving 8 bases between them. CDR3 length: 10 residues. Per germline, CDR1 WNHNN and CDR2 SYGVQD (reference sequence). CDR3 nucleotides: TGCGCCAGGTTCGGGGATGAGCAGTTCTTC. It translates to CARFGDEQFF.

Here the CDR3 reads CASSRGAEGEQFF. The CDR3 nucleotides are TGTGCCAGCAGTCGGGGGGCCGAGGGTGAGCAGTTCTTC. The chain employs TRBV6-5 and TRBJ2-1; possibly TRBD2 for D (7 bases). V lost 5 bases and J lost 9, with 14 bases in between. Germline V CDR1 and CDR2: MNHEY, SVGAGI. This CDR3 has 13 amino acids.

The CDR3 DNA reads TGCGCCAGCAGCCAAGGCTGGGCGGGAGCCTACGAGCAGTACTTC. It codes for CASSQGWAGAYEQYF. The chain has TRBV4-1 and TRBJ2-7, with TRBD2 matching over 7 bases. Germline V gene data show CDR1 as MGHRA and CDR2 as YSYEKL. The CDR3 spans 15 residues. V shed 1 base, J shed 2 bases, and the junction held 5 bases outside the gene matches.

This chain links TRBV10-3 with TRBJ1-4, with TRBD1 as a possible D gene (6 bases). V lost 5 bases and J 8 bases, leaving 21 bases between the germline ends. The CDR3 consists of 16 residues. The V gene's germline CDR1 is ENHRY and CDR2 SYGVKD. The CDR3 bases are TGTGCCATCAGTCCCGCGGGGGCCTTGAGAGCCGAAAAACTGTTTTTT. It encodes CAISPAGALRAEKLFF.

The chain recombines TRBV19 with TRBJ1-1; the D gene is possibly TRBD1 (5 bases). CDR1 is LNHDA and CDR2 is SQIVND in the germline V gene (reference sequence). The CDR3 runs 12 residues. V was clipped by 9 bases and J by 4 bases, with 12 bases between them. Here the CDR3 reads CASHDRFTEAFF. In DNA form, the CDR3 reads TGTGCCAGCCATGACAGATTCACTGAAGCTTTCTTT.

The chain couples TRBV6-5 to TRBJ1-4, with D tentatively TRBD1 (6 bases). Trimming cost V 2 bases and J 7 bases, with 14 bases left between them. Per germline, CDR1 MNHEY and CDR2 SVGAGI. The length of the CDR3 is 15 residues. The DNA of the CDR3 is TGTGCCAGCAGTTACACGGGGAGCAGGGGTGAAAAACTGTTTTTT. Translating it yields CASSYTGSRGEKLFF.

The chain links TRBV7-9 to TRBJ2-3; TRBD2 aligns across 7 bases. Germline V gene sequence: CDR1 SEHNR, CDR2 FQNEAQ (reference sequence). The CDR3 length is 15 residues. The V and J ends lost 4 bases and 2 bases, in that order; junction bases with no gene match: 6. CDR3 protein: CASSSGRGFTDTQYF. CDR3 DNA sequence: TGTGCCAGCAGCTCAGGGAGGGGATTCACAGATACGCAGTATTTT.

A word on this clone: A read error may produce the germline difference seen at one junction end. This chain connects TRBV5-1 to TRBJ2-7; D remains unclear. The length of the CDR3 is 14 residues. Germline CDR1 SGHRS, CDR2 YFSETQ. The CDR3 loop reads CASSLQVSSDEQYF. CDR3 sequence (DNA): TGCGCCAGCAGCTTGCAGGTCAGCTCCGACGAGCAGTACTTC.

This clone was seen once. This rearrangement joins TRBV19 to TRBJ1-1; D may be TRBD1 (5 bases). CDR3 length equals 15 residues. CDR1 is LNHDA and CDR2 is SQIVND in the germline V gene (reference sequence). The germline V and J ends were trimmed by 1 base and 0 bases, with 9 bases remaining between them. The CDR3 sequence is CASSIGQTMNTEAFF. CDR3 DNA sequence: TGTGCCAGTAGTATAGGACAGACCATGAACACTGAAGCTTTCTTT.

CDR3 region: CASSLGLAGLREQYF. In nucleotides, the CDR3 is TGTGCCAGCAGTTTAGGCCTAGCGGGCCTACGTGAGCAGTACTTC. The genes are TRBV28 and TRBJ2-7, with 8 positions matching TRBD2. The germline CDR1 and CDR2 sequences are MDHEN and SYDVKM. This CDR3 has 15 residues. After removal of 2 bases from V and 7 bases from J, the junction contained 10 bases not matched to a gene.

In nucleotides, the CDR3 is TGCAGCGGGAGCGGTGCCGGGGAGCTGTTTTTT. This codes for CSGSGAGELFF. V gene TRBV29-1 combines with J gene TRBJ2-2; TRBD2 is a possible D gene (5 bases). V was clipped by 7 bases and J by 6 bases, with 9 bases between them. This CDR3 spans 11 amino acids. The germline V gene encodes CDR1 SQVTM and CDR2 ANQGSEA.

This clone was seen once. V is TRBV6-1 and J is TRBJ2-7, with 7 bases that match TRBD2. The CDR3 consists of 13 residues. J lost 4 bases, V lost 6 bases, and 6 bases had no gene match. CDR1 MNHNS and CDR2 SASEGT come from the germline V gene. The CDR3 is CASRRGGVYEQYF. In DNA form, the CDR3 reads TGTGCCAGCAGGAGGGGAGGGGTGTACGAGCAGTACTTC.

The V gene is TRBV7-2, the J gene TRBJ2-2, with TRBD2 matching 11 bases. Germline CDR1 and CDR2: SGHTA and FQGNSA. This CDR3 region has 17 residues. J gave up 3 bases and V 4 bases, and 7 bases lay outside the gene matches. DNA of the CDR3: TGTGCCAGCAGCTCATATCCGGGACTAGCGGACACCGGGGAGCTGTTTTTT. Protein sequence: CASSSYPGLADTGELFF. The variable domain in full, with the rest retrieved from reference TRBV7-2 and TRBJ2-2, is GAGVSQSPSNKVTEKGKDVELRCDPISGHTALYWYRQSLGQGLEFLIYFQGNSAPDKSGLPSDRFSAERTGGSVSTLTIQRTQQEDSAVYLCASSSYPGLADTGELFFGEGSRLTVL.

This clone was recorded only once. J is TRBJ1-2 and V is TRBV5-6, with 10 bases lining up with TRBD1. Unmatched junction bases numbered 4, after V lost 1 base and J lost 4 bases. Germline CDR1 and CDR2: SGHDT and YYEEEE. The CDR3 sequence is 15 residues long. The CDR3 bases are TGTGCCAGCAGCTTGAAAGGGACAGGGGTCTATGGCTACACCTTC. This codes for CASSLKGTGVYGYTF.

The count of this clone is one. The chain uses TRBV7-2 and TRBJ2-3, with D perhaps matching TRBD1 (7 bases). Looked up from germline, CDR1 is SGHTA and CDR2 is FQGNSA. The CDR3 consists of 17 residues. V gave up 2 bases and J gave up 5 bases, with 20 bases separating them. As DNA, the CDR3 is TGTGCCAGCAGCTTAATGGGGGCCGCAGGGGGAGGAGATACGCAGTATTTT. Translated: CASSLMGAAGGGDTQYF.

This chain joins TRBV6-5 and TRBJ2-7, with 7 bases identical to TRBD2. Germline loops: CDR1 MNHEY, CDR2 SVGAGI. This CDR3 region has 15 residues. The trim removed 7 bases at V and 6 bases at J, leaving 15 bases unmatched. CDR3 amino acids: CASTPWGVAGIEQYF. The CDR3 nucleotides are TGTGCCAGCACCCCCTGGGGGGTAGCGGGCATCGAGCAGTACTTC.

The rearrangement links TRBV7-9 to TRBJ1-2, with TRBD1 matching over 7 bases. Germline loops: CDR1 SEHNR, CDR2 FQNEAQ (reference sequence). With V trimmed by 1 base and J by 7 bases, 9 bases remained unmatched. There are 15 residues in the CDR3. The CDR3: CASSLVTGSAGGYTF. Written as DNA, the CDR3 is TGTGCCAGCAGCTTAGTGACAGGGAGCGCGGGTGGCTACACCTTC.

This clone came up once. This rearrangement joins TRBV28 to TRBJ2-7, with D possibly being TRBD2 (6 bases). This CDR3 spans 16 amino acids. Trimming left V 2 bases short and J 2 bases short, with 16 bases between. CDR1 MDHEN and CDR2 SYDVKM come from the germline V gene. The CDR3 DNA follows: TGTGCCAGCAGTTTAATAATACCAGGAGGGGCCTACGAGCAGTACTTC. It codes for CASSLIIPGGAYEQYF.

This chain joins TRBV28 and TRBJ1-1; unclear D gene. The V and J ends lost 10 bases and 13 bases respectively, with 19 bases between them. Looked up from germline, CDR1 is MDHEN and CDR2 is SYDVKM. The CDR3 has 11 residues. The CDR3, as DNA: TGTGCCACCCAGCGGTTTTTAAAGGGTTTCTTT. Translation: CATQRFLKGFF.

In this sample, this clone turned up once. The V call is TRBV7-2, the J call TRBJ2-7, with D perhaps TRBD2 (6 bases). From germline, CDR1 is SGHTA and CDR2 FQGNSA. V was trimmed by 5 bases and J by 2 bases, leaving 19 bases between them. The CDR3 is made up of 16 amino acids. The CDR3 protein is CASSRRAGSRTYEQYF. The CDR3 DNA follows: TGTGCCAGCAGCCGAAGGGCCGGGAGCCGGACCTACGAGCAGTACTTC.

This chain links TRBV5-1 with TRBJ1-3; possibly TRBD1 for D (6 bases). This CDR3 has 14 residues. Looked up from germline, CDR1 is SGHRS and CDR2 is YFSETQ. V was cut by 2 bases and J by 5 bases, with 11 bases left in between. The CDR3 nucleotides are TGCGCCAGCAGCTTACAGGGTGCAAGAAACACCATATATTTT. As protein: CASSLQGARNTIYF.